Following are 21 T cell receptor beta chains from one sample sequenced in a study of regulatory T cells in long-lasting Graves disease. The time point is: persistent/refractory GD, antithyroid drugs over 5 years with positive TRAb. The TCR library was made from RNA extracted from PBMCs. Both iRepertoire HTBI primers and Arm-PCR of CDR3 regions were used to build the TCR beta libraries. A single record per CDR3 protein comes from TCRdb applying MiXCR to the multiplex PCR reads. The data show roughly 450,000 distinct CDR3 sequences, with 23% seen just once and about a quarter held by the top ten. The sequencing here drew on peripheral blood mononuclear cells (PBMCs), taken when the disease was refractory, from a patient treated with antithyroid drugs. All receptors come from a female donor with Graves disease.

Ten or more counts support this clonotype. CDR3: CASGLPQGRGRGAQYF. The CDR3 region has the DNA TGTGCTAGTGGTTTGCCCCAGGGGCGGGGTCGTGGGGCCCAGTACTTC. The chain carries TRBV12-5 and TRBJ2-5; D may be TRBD1 or TRBD2 (6 bases each). The CDR3 is made up of 16 amino acids. The germline V gene encodes CDR1 LGHNT and CDR2 FRNRAP. Deletions cut 2 bases from V and 9 bases from J, with 22 bases between.

This rearrangement joins TRBV3-1 to TRBJ2-7; 12 bases align to TRBD2. The CDR3 has 19 residues. Germline trimming cut 3 bases from V and 6 bases from J; bases unmatched to any gene: 18. CDR1 LGHDT and CDR2 YNNKEL come from the germline V gene (reference sequence). Written as DNA, the CDR3 is TGTGCCAGCAGCCAGTGGGGACTAGCGGGCAACACACGGTTTCCCGAGCAGTACTTC. It translates to CASSQWGLAGNTRFPEQYF.

This clonotype was counted once. The J gene is TRBJ1-2, the V gene TRBV7-9; D is unresolved. CDR1 is SEHNR and CDR2 is FQNEAQ in the germline V gene (reference sequence). This CDR3 has 13 residues. Trimming took off 0 bases at V and 3 bases at J, with 5 bases between the two ends. This CDR3 is CASSLAKDYGYTF. The CDR3, as DNA: TGTGCCAGCAGCTTAGCAAAGGACTATGGCTACACCTTC.

There are many counts of this clonotype. The chain combines TRBV27 with TRBJ2-7, with D possibly matching TRBD2 (5 bases). The CDR3 runs to 14 residues. Germline V gives CDR1 MNHEY, CDR2 SMNVEV (reference sequence). Trimming cost V 3 bases and J 6 bases, with 15 bases left between them. The CDR3 DNA sequence: TGTGCCAGCAGTTTCTTAGCTAGCCCTCTCGAGCAGTACTTC. This encodes CASSFLASPLEQYF.

Turning to this clonotype: Given a much more abundant clone one base away, this may be a read error. V is TRBV20-1 and J is TRBJ2-1, with TRBD2 identical over 14 bases. The CDR3 extends over 14 amino acids. V shed 5 bases, J shed 9 bases, and the junction held 6 bases outside the gene matches. Germline lookup yields CDR1 DFQATT and CDR2 SNEGSKA (reference sequence). CDR3 sequence: CSASGTSGSTEQFF. The CDR3 DNA sequence: TGCAGTGCTTCCGGGACTAGCGGGAGCACTGAGCAGTTCTTC.

In its sample, this clonotype was seen a few times. This chain joins TRBV27 and TRBJ2-7; 10 bases are shared with TRBD2. V dropped 8 bases and J dropped 6; count of bases not matched to a gene: 7. The germline V gene encodes CDR1 MNHEY and CDR2 SMNVEV (reference sequence). CDR3 length equals 13 residues. The CDR3 DNA reads TGTGCCAGCCGAAGCAGCGGGAGGGGCGAGCAGTACTTC. Its translation: CASRSSGRGEQYF.

Ten or more counts support this clonotype. The chain employs TRBV12-3 or TRBV12-4 and TRBJ1-6; possible D gene TRBD1, 6 bases. CDR3 length equals 12 residues. The ends were cut back, 5 bases at V and 10 bases at J, with 9 bases in the middle. The CDR3: CASSTQGSPLHF. The DNA of the CDR3 is TGTGCCAGCAGTACTCAGGGGTCACCCCTCCACTTT.

There are a few counts of this clonotype. The chain recombines TRBV3-1 with TRBJ2-1; D is ambiguous. V was trimmed by 1 base and J by 9 bases, leaving 7 bases between them. The germline V gene encodes CDR1 LGHDT and CDR2 YNNKEL (reference sequence). The CDR3 is 12 residues long. The CDR3 nucleotides are TGTGCCAGCAGCCAAGGGACCGCTGAGCAGTTCTTC. Translating it yields CASSQGTAEQFF.

This clonotype was detected only once. The CDR3 protein is CSASGRPTGELFF. The CDR3 DNA follows: TGCAGTGCTAGTGGACGGCCCACCGGGGAGCTGTTTTTT. The chain has TRBV20-1 and TRBJ2-2; D uncertain. The germline V gene has CDR1 DFQATT and CDR2 SNEGSKA (reference sequence). V was pared by 3 bases and J by 4 bases, with 9 bases between. The CDR3 consists of 13 residues.

Turning to this clonotype: This may be a read error: a much more frequent sequence differs by one nucleotide. V usage is TRBV12-5 and J usage is TRBJ1-1; 7 bases map to TRBD1. Germline CDR1 is LGHNT and CDR2 is FRNRAP. The CDR3 has 15 residues. The CDR3 reads CASGLGGQLYTGAFF. The DNA for the CDR3 is TGTGCTAGTGGTTTGGGGGGACAGTTGTATACTGGAGCTTTCTTT.

The chain is built from TRBV15 and TRBJ1-6; tentatively, D is TRBD1 (5 bases). The CDR3 sequence is 15 residues long. With 3 bases removed from V and 10 bases from J, the gap between germline ends came to 16 bases. Germline V gene sequence: CDR1 LNHNV, CDR2 YYDKDF (reference sequence). Written as DNA, the CDR3 is TGTGCCACCAGCAGCGCCGGGGGAAAGGAATCACCCCTCCACTTT. It is translated as CATSSAGGKESPLHF.

The gene calls are TRBV5-4 and TRBJ2-3; 7 bases are a match to TRBD2. CDR1 SGHNT and CDR2 YYREEE come from the germline V gene (reference sequence). The junction had 10 bases not matched to a gene; V was cut back by 2 bases and J by 4 bases. This CDR3 region has 16 residues. The CDR3 loop reads CASSLAGRSTPDTQYF. The DNA for the CDR3 is TGTGCCAGCAGCTTAGCGGGAAGGAGCACACCAGATACGCAGTATTTT.

This clonotype turned up a few times. The chain employs TRBV27 and TRBJ2-2; no firm D call. Germline CDR1 MNHEY, CDR2 SMNVEV (reference sequence). The CDR3 runs 15 residues. V shed 0 bases and J shed 6 bases, with 11 bases lying between them. CDR3 protein: CASSLSALDPGELFF. The CDR3 coding sequence is TGTGCCAGCAGTTTATCCGCCCTCGATCCCGGGGAGCTGTTTTTT.

The genes are TRBV27 and TRBJ2-7; D is undetermined. Germline V CDR1 and CDR2: MNHEY, SMNVEV (reference sequence). The CDR3 contains 17 residues. V dropped 7 bases and J dropped 0 bases, with 22 bases sitting between them. Written as DNA, the CDR3 is TGTGCCAGCACTCAATCATTCCGATCGGCCTCCTCCTACGAGCAGTACTTC. This translates into CASTQSFRSASSYEQYF.

Many counts were recorded for this clonotype. This rearrangement joins TRBV14 to TRBJ2-5; 7 nucleotides align to TRBD2. J was trimmed by 5 bases and V by 4 bases; bases with no gene match: 10. Germline CDR1 and CDR2: SGHDN and FVKESK. This CDR3 region has 15 residues. The CDR3 spells CASSLGLVLSETQYF. CDR3 DNA: TGTGCCAGCAGCCTCGGACTAGTTCTTTCGGAGACCCAGTACTTC.

This clonotype was observed a handful of times. The genes are TRBV11-2 and TRBJ2-5, with D unresolved. This CDR3 region has 14 residues. Germline loops: CDR1 SGHAT, CDR2 FQNNGV. Trimming left V 1 base short and J 2 bases short, with 8 bases between. CDR3 nucleotide sequence: TGTGCCAGCAGCTTAGGGTGGCGTCAAGAGACCCAGTACTTC. It specifies CASSLGWRQETQYF.

The genes are TRBV4-1 and TRBJ2-7, with TRBD1 matching over 9 bases. There are 15 residues in the CDR3. In germline, CDR1 is MGHRA, CDR2 YSYEKL. The ends lost 4 bases at V and 1 base at J; junction bases unmatched: 5. Here the CDR3 DNA reads TGCGCCAGCAGCCCCGCCGGACAGGGGTCCTACGAGCAGTACTTC. It specifies CASSPAGQGSYEQYF.

The chain links TRBV30 to TRBJ2-1; D gene uncertain. Germline CDR1 and CDR2: GTSNPN and SVGIG (reference sequence). The CDR3 sequence is 11 residues long. The V gene lost 1 base and the J gene lost 8 bases, with 6 bases spanning the gap. The CDR3 nucleotides are TGTGCCTGGAGTGACAGTTATGAGCAGTTCTTC. Encoded protein: CAWSDSYEQFF.

This chain uses TRBV5-5 with TRBJ2-5; possible D gene TRBD1, 6 bases. The germline V and J ends were trimmed by 9 bases and 2 bases, with 14 bases remaining between them. CDR3 length: 13 residues. The V gene's germline CDR1 is SGHKS and CDR2 YYEKEE (reference sequence). The CDR3 loop reads CATQGSLQETQYF. The CDR3 region has the DNA TGTGCCACCCAGGGGTCCCTTCAAGAGACCCAGTACTTC.

This clonotype was recorded a few times. V and J are TRBV28 and TRBJ1-5, with unresolved D. Trimming pared 6 bases from V and 4 bases from J, leaving 4 bases between. Germline V gene data show CDR1 as MDHEN and CDR2 as SYDVKM. This CDR3 has 11 amino acids. CDR3 sequence reads: CASSQNQPQHF. Written as DNA, the CDR3 is TGTGCCAGCAGCCAAAATCAGCCCCAGCATTTT.

The chain carries TRBV4-3 and TRBJ1-2, with D unresolved. This CDR3 is built from 18 residues. Trimming shortened V by 0 bases and J by 0 bases, and 17 bases separated the two germline ends. The germline V gene has CDR1 LGHNA and CDR2 YSLEER. Here the CDR3 DNA reads TGCGCCAGCAGCCAAGATTTCGAAGTCGCCCCAGCTAACTATGGCTACACCTTC. This encodes CASSQDFEVAPANYGYTF.